The text below deals with one TCR beta chain. Its antigen is undetermined. This sample stems from a study of cytomegalovirus exposure and HLA in healthy donors. Overall study: Prior work identified around 100 million unique TCR beta sequences in some 180 million T cells.

Broader study findings: No immune exposure information besides CMV serostatus was available. A classifier reportedly called cytomegalovirus status with high sensitivity and specificity.

The PCR used 60 Vbeta and 13 Jbeta primers. Generated by immunoSEQ multiplex PCR, the TCRdb table keeps only in-frame clones and is missing some. This sample has about 160,000 clones, with 68% found just once. Though nominally healthy at sampling, donors likely had unrecorded immune exposures. The CDR3 runs 15 residues. CDR1 and CDR2 from the germline V gene are SGHVS and FQNEAQ. Trimming cost V 4 bases and J 6 bases, with 16 bases left between them. The TCR originated in a man aged 45-60 years in good health and CMV-seronegative. The chain couples TRBV7-8 to TRBJ1-5; D remains ambiguous. The source material was PBMCs. This CDR3 reads CASSSLSGRVQPQHF. CDR3 DNA sequence: TGTGCCAGCAGCTCCTTAAGTGGGCGGGTTCAGCCCCAGCATTTT. The full variable domain, rest sourced from reference TRBV7-8 and TRBJ1-5, is GAGVSQSPRYKVAKRGQDVALRCDPISGHVSLFWYQQALGQGPEFLTYFQNEAQLDKSGLPSDRFFAERPEGSVSTLKIQRTQQEDSAVYLCASSSLSGRVQPQHFGDGTRLSIL.